This entry lists 3 T cell receptor beta chains sequenced from one sample in a study of beta chain features in type 1 diabetes. Expressed TCRB transcripts got sequenced, as all isolated RNA was reverse transcribed. Assay used: immunoSEQ multiplex PCR; TCRdb lists only in-frame clones, some missing. The data contain approximately 260,000 clones, just over 20% of them seen just once; the ten biggest clones take up 0.028%. These receptors have no known antigen. General study findings and limits: Patients with Type 1 diabetes showed moderately but significantly shorter TCRB CDR3s in all four CD4+ subsets.

The sample was naive CD4+ T cells from blood. The receptors come from a woman between 35 and 50 years old with type 1 diabetes.

This clone was observed a handful of times. The chain recombines TRBV15 with TRBJ2-7; D unclear. Germline assignment: CDR1 LNHNV and CDR2 YYDKDF (reference sequence). V lost 0 bases to trimming and J lost 2 bases, with 8 bases between them. CDR3 size: 14 residues. The CDR3 DNA reads TGTGCCACCAGCAGAGACGGTTTAACCTACGAGCAGTACTTC. Translated, it gives CATSRDGLTYEQYF.

This clone has just a few counts. The V call is TRBV29-1, the J call TRBJ2-4; the match to TRBD2 covers 7 bases. The CDR3 runs 13 residues. Germline values: CDR1 SQVTM, CDR2 ANQGSEA. Trimming took 7 bases from V and 8 from J; bases not matched to a gene: 11. The CDR3 sequence is CSGGRGGEDIQYF. The CDR3 nucleotides read TGCAGCGGGGGCCGCGGGGGAGAGGACATTCAGTACTTC.

This clone was picked up a small number of times. The CDR3 nucleotides read TGCGCCAGCAGACAGGGTAGCACAGATACGCAGTATTTT. Translation: CASRQGSTDTQYF. The gene calls are TRBV5-1 and TRBJ2-3; D perhaps matches TRBD1 (6 bases). Trimming left V 5 bases short and J 0 bases short, with 7 bases between. The V gene's germline CDR1 is SGHRS and CDR2 YFSETQ. The CDR3 covers 13 residues.